The clone carrying this TCR beta chain has ten or more counts. The antigen is unknown. Time point defined: newly diagnosed GD, antithyroid drugs for less than 3 months. There was RNA extracted from PBMCs, and the TCR library was made from it. The authors drew 9 to 10 milliliters of peripheral blood into EDTA tubes. The sample comes from a study of regulatory T cells in long-lasting Graves disease. In building TCR beta libraries, iRepertoire HTBI primers were used together with Arm-PCR of CDR3 regions. One entry per CDR3 protein, called by TCRdb with MiXCR from the multiplex PCR reads. The data hold some 250,000 distinct CDR3 sequences, with 15% to 20% observed a single time. Points from the study as a whole: Analysis covered peripheral blood alone, not thyroid tissue.

The V end was cut by 0 bases, the J end by 3 bases, with 12 bases between. CDR1 is MNHEY, CDR2 SVGAGI, per germline. This CDR3 is built from 15 residues. The sample also formed part of further work on T cells in Graves' hyperthyroidism and ophthalmopathy.

The sequencing used peripheral blood mononuclear cells (PBMCs), collected at new diagnosis, from a patient treated with antithyroid drugs. The clonotype comes from a woman younger than 45 with Graves disease. This chain connects TRBV6-5 to TRBJ2-7, with D possibly being TRBD1 (6 bases). The CDR3 DNA is TGTGCCAGCAGTTACTCGACCAGGGGCTTCTACGAGCAGTACTTC. This translates into CASSYSTRGFYEQYF.